This T cell receptor (beta chain) was sequenced for a study of CD8+ T cells in alopecia areata. Study information: In an open-label trial, patients got 5 to 10 mg tofacitinib twice daily.

About this clone itself: The identical CDR3 is also encoded by other nucleotide sequences in the sample.

cDNA reverse transcribed from extracted RNA served as the sequencing template. Some clones are missing from TCRdb's copy, which holds only in-frame ones; the method was immunoSEQ multiplex PCR. The sample has approximately 150,000 clones; 85% to 90% are singletons. Trimming cost V 0 bases and J 4 bases, with 3 bases left between them. The length of the CDR3 is 12 residues. In germline, CDR1 is SGHNT, CDR2 YYREEE (reference sequence). Sorting of PBMCs yielded the CD4+ and CD8+ T cells. The sequencing here drew on CD8+ T cells sorted from blood, taken at week 0. This sequence was found in a human donor with alopecia areata. The rearrangement joins TRBV5-4 to TRBJ2-3, with D unclear. The CDR3 reads CASSLVADTQYF. CDR3 coding DNA: TGTGCCAGCAGCTTGGTTGCAGATACGCAGTATTTT.